This record looks at one T cell receptor beta chain sequence and its context. Its antigen is unidentified. The sample belongs to a study of shared clonotypes between healthy human individuals. Naive CD8 populations comprised CD45RO-negative cells positively selected for CCR7, excluding terminally differentiated effector memory CD45RA+ cells. Findings of the study overall: An expected dependence of interdonor clonotype sharing on sequencing depth was noted. Shared clonotypes: approximately 5% naive CD4, about 3.5% naive CD8, 2.3% memory CD4, 0.35% to 0.5% memory CD8. Though the depth was large, rarefaction showed that sorted-subset sequencing was incomplete.

Replicate PCRs from sorted subsets contained roughly 190 ng DNA, which is 31,000 or so T cell genomes. Repertoires were generated with immunoSEQ multiplex PCR, while TCRdb's copy carries only in-frame clones and drops some. The table includes roughly 2 million clones, over 85% detected once. Germline V gene lookup returns CDR1 MNHEY and CDR2 SVGAGI. V dropped 4 bases and J dropped 4 bases, with 7 bases sitting between them. This CDR3 is 13 amino acids long. The chain recombines TRBV6-5 with TRBJ2-2, with D hard to call. The receptor was isolated from a man between 18 and 29 years old in good health. The sample taken for sequencing was naive CD8+ T cells sorted from blood. CDR3 coding DNA: TGTGCCAGCAGTTCCTATCTCACCGGGGAGCTGTTTTTT. Translating gives CASSSYLTGELFF.